This T cell receptor beta chain was sequenced in a study of molecular identifiers for immune sequencing clone quantification. The study, taken as a whole, reports: Barcode collisions between identical TCR molecules could shrink estimates of highly expanded clone sizes.

The sample holds many counts of this clonotype. Its antigen is as yet unknown. TCRdb fed the PCR reads into MiXCR, producing one record per CDR3 protein. The data hold about 640,000 distinct CDR3 sequences, with about 20% observed a single time. V shed 7 bases and J shed 5 bases, with 17 bases lying between them. Germline V gene sequence: CDR1 MNHEY, CDR2 SMNVEV (reference sequence). The CDR3 is made up of 14 amino acids. The TCR originated in a human donor in good health. Some libraries in this study had Jurkat cell RNA spiked in. Sequencing was carried out using naive CD8+ T cells from blood, with Jurkat cell RNA spiked in. Subset given: FACS-sorted CD8+CD4-CCR7+CD45RA+ naive T cells. This chain uses TRBV27 with TRBJ1-1, with D uncertain. CDR3 loop: CASKEGSDPTEAFF. CDR3 DNA sequence: TGTGCCAGCAAGGAAGGGTCCGACCCGACTGAAGCTTTCTTT.